This TCR beta chain was observed in a study of Graves' ophthalmopathy and Graves' hyperthyroidism. The study amplified TCR beta CDR3 regions using RNA transcripts. In the first round, RT-PCR was carried out with HTBI primers, and a multiplex PCR formed the second round. TCRdb processed the multiplex PCR reads anew with MiXCR; each CDR3 protein has one entry. The sample lists around 340,000 distinct CDR3 sequences; 15% to 20% were seen once. Study results and limitations: Blood contained most expanded thyroid clonotypes exceeding 0.001 frequency.

Between the trimmed V and J ends, which lost 2 bases and 0 bases, there was a span of 8 bases. CDR1 and CDR2 from the germline V gene are MNHNS and SASEGT. CDR3 length: 15 residues. Ophthalmopathy-affected donors exhibited moderate-to-severe activity, CAS ≥3, NOSPECS ≥4, and duration under 3 months. Exclusion applied to patients with other autoimmune diseases, uncontrolled infections, pregnancy or lactation. Diagnoses were established from clinical symptoms, serum thyroxine, TRAb, thyroid ultrasound and orbital computed tomography. This clonotype was observed at least ten times. Its target is not known.

V is TRBV6-1 and J is TRBJ1-3, with no clear D. The TCR comes from an adult man with Graves' ophthalmopathy. The sequenced sample was peripheral blood. The CDR3, as DNA: TGTGCCAGCAGTGAACAAAAGAGCTCTGGAAACACCATATATTTT. Translation: CASSEQKSSGNTIYF.